This record covers a single T cell receptor (beta chain). The protocol was immunoSEQ multiplex PCR, while the TCRdb copy is restricted to in-frame clones and leaves out a portion. The sample has 55,000 to 75,000 clones, 91% seen once. The CDR3 is 14 amino acids. Trimming took off 1 base at V and 1 base at J, with 8 bases between the two ends. Looked up from germline, CDR1 is SGDLS and CDR2 is YYNGEE. The data derive from a study of technical replicates of blood from a handful of donors. The gene calls are TRBV9 and TRBJ1-1; D gene ambiguous. Input material: PBMCs. The TCR originated in a human donor in good health. Some clones in this sample may be carry-over from other donors' samples. CDR3 sequence (DNA): TGTGCCAGCAGCGTACAAACAGCGAACACTGAAGCTTTCTTT. Its protein product is CASSVQTANTEAFF. The full variable domain, its missing parts supplied by reference TRBV9 and TRBJ1-1, is DSGVTQTPKHLITATGQRVTLRCSPRSGDLSVYWYQQSLDQGLQFLIQYYNGEERAKGNILERFSAQQFPDLHSELNLSSLELGDSALYFCASSVQTANTEAFFGQGTRLTVV.